A single sample gave rise to the 23 T cell receptor beta chains below, sequenced in a study of blood T cell repertoires in COVID-19. Libraries were prepared by immunoSEQ multiplex PCR; TCRdb keeps only in-frame clonotypes and omits some of them. The table includes 250,000 or so clones, approximately 88% detected once. Input material: peripheral blood. These receptors all stem from a woman between 25 and 40 years old with COVID-19, enrolled during active disease.

The CDR3 reads CASSLSFSGTDTQYF. DNA for the CDR3: TGTGCCAGCAGTTTATCTTTCTCGGGCACAGATACGCAGTATTTT. The chain recombines TRBV27 with TRBJ2-3, with no clear D. The CDR3 extends over 15 amino acids. The V gene lost 0 bases and the J gene lost 1 base, with 8 bases spanning the gap. CDR1 MNHEY and CDR2 SMNVEV come from the germline V gene (reference sequence).

The rearrangement joins TRBV6-5 to TRBJ1-4, with 12 positions matching TRBD1. CDR1 is MNHEY, CDR2 SVGAGI, per germline. V dropped 2 bases and J dropped 7; count of bases not matched to a gene: 2. The length of the CDR3 is 15 residues. For the CDR3, the DNA is TGTGCCAGCAGTTACGGGGACAGGGGGCGTGAAAAACTGTTTTTT. Its translation is CASSYGDRGREKLFF.

This clone appeared a single time. The CDR3 spells CASSVLGNTEAFF. The CDR3 DNA sequence: TGCGCCAGCAGTGTCCTAGGGAACACTGAAGCTTTCTTT. The chain is built from TRBV10-1 and TRBJ1-1; D uncertain. CDR1 and CDR2 from the germline V gene are WNHNN and SYGVQD (reference sequence). Trimming removed 4 bases at V and 1 base at J, with 7 bases between. The CDR3 runs to 13 residues.

This clone was found once. V and J are TRBV19 and TRBJ1-2; D ambiguous. V gave up 3 bases and J gave up 4 bases, with 12 bases separating them. This CDR3 has 14 residues. Germline CDR1 is LNHDA and CDR2 is SQIVND (reference sequence). Here the CDR3 reads CASSISGGPYGYTF. The CDR3 DNA follows: TGTGCCAGTAGTATTTCCGGCGGGCCCTATGGCTACACCTTC.

The chain joins TRBV6-4 to TRBJ2-1, with TRBD2 matching 8 bases. Germline CDR1 reads MRHNA; CDR2 reads SNTAGT. This CDR3 is built from 16 residues. V shed 1 base and J 4 bases; nucleotides not matched to a gene: 6. CDR3: CASSDFSGGGYNEQFF. The CDR3 DNA reads as TGTGCCAGCAGTGACTTTTCGGGGGGGGGTTACAATGAGCAGTTCTTC.

The chain carries TRBV3-1 (or the pseudogene TRBV3-2) and TRBJ1-2; unclear D gene. Germline lookup yields CDR1 LGHDT and CDR2 YNNKEL (reference sequence). The CDR3 runs to 14 residues. V was clipped by 0 bases and J by 3 bases, with 8 bases between them. As DNA, the CDR3 is TGTGCCAGCAGCCAAGAATCACGGGACTATGGCTACACCTTC. Translation: CASSQESRDYGYTF.

This clone showed up just once. The rearrangement joins TRBV6-2 or TRBV6-3 to TRBJ1-5; tentatively, D is TRBD1 (5 bases). This CDR3 region has 13 residues. V dropped 2 bases and J dropped 6 bases, with 8 bases sitting between them. Germline CDR1 MNHEY, CDR2 SVGEGT. The CDR3, as DNA: TGTGCCAGCAGTTACGTGGGGGGTCAGCCCCAGCATTTT. It codes for CASSYVGGQPQHF.

The rearrangement uses TRBV5-6 and TRBJ2-7, with D possibly being TRBD2 (6 bases). The CDR3 loop spans 13 amino acids. V lost 2 bases to trimming and J lost 5 bases, with 11 bases between them. Germline V lookup: CDR1 SGHDT, CDR2 YYEEEE. CDR3 nucleotide sequence: TGTGCCAGCAGCTTTCGGGGGTCCCACGAGCAGTACTTC. Amino acids: CASSFRGSHEQYF.

The genes are TRBV9 and TRBJ2-1; 10 positions agree with TRBD2. The CDR3 runs to 17 residues. With 4 bases clipped from V and 7 bases from J, the junction kept 14 bases outside the gene matches. Germline V gene lookup returns CDR1 SGDLS and CDR2 YYNGEE. CDR3 nucleotide sequence: TGTGCCAGCAGCTCCCCCCTAGCGGGAGAGGCTATGAATGAGCAGTTCTTC. Its protein product is CASSSPLAGEAMNEQFF.

This clone was observed at least ten times. This chain links TRBV27 with TRBJ1-2, with D possibly being TRBD1 (6 bases). From germline, CDR1 is MNHEY and CDR2 SMNVEV (reference sequence). Trimming left V 4 bases short and J 2 bases short, with 11 bases between. The CDR3 runs to 14 residues. This CDR3 reads CASSSTGKNYGYTF. DNA of the CDR3: TGTGCCAGCAGTTCGACAGGAAAAAACTATGGCTACACCTTC.

The chain recombines TRBV7-8 with TRBJ2-4, with a possible D match to TRBD1 (5 bases). The CDR3 spans 16 residues. The V end was cut by 6 bases, the J end by 9 bases, with 24 bases between. Germline assignment: CDR1 SGHVS and CDR2 FQNEAQ. CDR3: CASRPTQTQGLGIQYF. DNA for the CDR3: TGTGCCAGCAGACCAACCCAGACTCAGGGTTTAGGCATTCAGTACTTC.

This rearrangement joins TRBV19 to TRBJ1-2; TRBD1 aligns across 7 bases. With 3 bases clipped from V and 8 bases from J, the junction kept 6 bases outside the gene matches. Germline V gene lookup returns CDR1 LNHDA and CDR2 SQIVND (reference sequence). This CDR3 is 13 amino acids long. CDR3 residues: CASSMHRGGGYTF. For the CDR3, the DNA is TGTGCCAGTAGTATGCACAGGGGTGGCGGCTACACCTTC.

Remarks on this clone: A junction boundary mismatches the germline segment, possibly from a read error. The genes are TRBV7-7 and TRBJ2-1, with 10 bases fitting TRBD2. This CDR3 region has 17 residues. Germline V gene data show CDR1 as SSHAT and CDR2 as FNYEAQ (reference sequence). In DNA, the CDR3 is TGTGCTAGCAGCTTAGGCACTAGCGGGGACCTTTACAATGAGCAGTTCTTC. Its protein product is CASSLGTSGDLYNEQFF.

This clone was seen once. The chain has TRBV6-5 and TRBJ1-1; a possible D gene is TRBD1 (5 bases). The V and J ends lost 5 bases and 4 bases respectively, with 11 bases between them. The germline CDR1 and CDR2 sequences are MNHEY and SVGAGI. The CDR3 has 13 residues. The CDR3 loop is CASSLEGATEAFF. The CDR3 DNA follows: TGTGCCAGCAGTCTTGAAGGGGCCACTGAAGCTTTCTTT.

The J gene is TRBJ1-3, the V gene TRBV18; no firm D call. CDR3 length equals 15 residues. Germline assignment: CDR1 KGHSH and CDR2 LQKENI. Trimming removed 3 bases from V and 2 bases from J, with 11 bases in between. The CDR3 region has the DNA TGTGCCAGCTCACCGTCCCACTTTCCTGGAAACACCATATATTTT. The encoded protein is CASSPSHFPGNTIYF.

V gene TRBV24-1 combines with J gene TRBJ1-2; D gene unclear. Germline CDR1 and CDR2: KGHDR and SFDVKD. V shed 4 bases and J shed 8 bases, with 22 bases lying between them. The CDR3 totals 16 residues. The CDR3 coding sequence is TGTGCCACCAGTGACGAGACGCGGCCGCCCTACGTCGGCTACACCTTC. Protein sequence: CATSDETRPPYVGYTF.

V and J are TRBV4-2 and TRBJ1-6; a possible D gene is TRBD1 (5 bases). The CDR3 spans 18 residues. Germline V gene data show CDR1 as LGHNA and CDR2 as YNFKEQ. V was trimmed by 0 bases and J by 7 bases, leaving 19 bases between them. CDR3 DNA sequence: TGTGCCAGCAGCCAAGAGGGGCGCAGGCCGATGGGAAATTCACCCCTCCACTTT. Amino acid sequence: CASSQEGRRPMGNSPLHF.

V and J are TRBV7-9 and TRBJ2-3; 7 bases align to TRBD2. The germline V gene has CDR1 SEHNR and CDR2 FQNEAQ (reference sequence). Unmatched junction bases numbered 6, after V lost 2 bases and J lost 4 bases. The CDR3 extends over 15 amino acids. The CDR3: CASSLFREAPDTQYF. The CDR3 region has the DNA TGTGCCAGCAGCTTATTCCGGGAGGCCCCAGATACGCAGTATTTT.

V and J are TRBV6-2 or TRBV6-3 and TRBJ2-3; TRBD2 matches at 14 bases. The germline V gene encodes CDR1 MNHEY and CDR2 SVGEGT. V dropped 5 bases and J dropped 10; count of bases not matched to a gene: 8. The CDR3 contains 15 residues. CDR3 sequence reads: CASSKRLAGGQAQYF. CDR3 in DNA: TGTGCCAGCAGTAAGAGACTAGCGGGAGGGCAGGCGCAGTATTTT.

This clone was found once. The chain has TRBV3-1 (or the pseudogene TRBV3-2) and TRBJ2-3; tentative D call: TRBD2 (6 bases). Trimming took 1 base from V and 2 from J, leaving 16 bases between them. In germline, CDR1 is LGHDT, CDR2 YNNKEL (reference sequence). The CDR3 covers 17 residues. The CDR3 DNA follows: TGTGCCAGCAGCCAAGTGGGCACCGGGGACTTCACAGATACGCAGTATTTT. It encodes CASSQVGTGDFTDTQYF.

This sequence joins TRBV21-1 and TRBJ2-7; the table's TRBD1 call for D was not verified on the DNA. TRBV21-1 is a pseudogene segment. The CDR3 totals 13 residues. CDR3 sequence (DNA): TGTGCCAGCAGCAAAGGGACAGCGCAAGAGCAGTACTTC. As protein: CASSKGTAQEQYF.

J is TRBJ1-1 and V is TRBV19; 11 bases are shared with TRBD1. The CDR3 totals 14 residues. The germline V gene has CDR1 LNHDA and CDR2 SQIVND (reference sequence). J gave up 4 bases and V 3 bases, and 1 base lay outside the gene matches. The CDR3 reads CASSMGTGGTEAFF. The CDR3 region has the DNA TGTGCCAGTAGTATGGGGACAGGGGGCACTGAAGCTTTCTTT.

In regard to this clone: Additional DNA sequences in this sample encode the identical CDR3. The chain joins TRBV5-6 to TRBJ1-5; D uncertain. With 4 bases removed from V and 3 bases from J, the gap between germline ends came to 8 bases. The germline CDR1 and CDR2 sequences are SGHDT and YYEEEE. This CDR3 spans 13 amino acids. The chain's CDR3 is CASSPGNNQPQHF. In nucleotides, the CDR3 is TGTGCCAGCAGCCCGGGAAACAATCAGCCCCAGCATTTT.